This T cell receptor beta chain was sequenced in a study of glioma-infiltrating T cells after dendritic cell vaccination. Study results and caveats: Estimated pretreatment TIL content predicted outcome after dendritic cell vaccination.

With 0 bases removed from V and 12 bases from J, the gap between germline ends came to 6 bases. The CDR3 spans 10 residues. Germline assignment: CDR1 LGHNA and CDR2 YNFKEQ. Data came from immunoSEQ multiplex PCR; TCRdb stores just in-frame clones and leaves some out. Of about 87,000 clones in the sample, around 83% were seen once. About this clone itself: The target antigen is unknown.

As for time point: after dendritic cell vaccination, including at tumor progression/relapse. No glioblastoma patient carried an isocitrate dehydrogenase mutation. The sequence was collected from a human donor with glioblastoma. The specimen comprised blood, sampled after dendritic cell vaccination. The rearrangement joins TRBV4-2 to TRBJ2-7; D unclear. This CDR3 is CASSQDFLYF. CDR3 bases: TGTGCCAGCAGCCAAGATTTTCTGTACTTC.